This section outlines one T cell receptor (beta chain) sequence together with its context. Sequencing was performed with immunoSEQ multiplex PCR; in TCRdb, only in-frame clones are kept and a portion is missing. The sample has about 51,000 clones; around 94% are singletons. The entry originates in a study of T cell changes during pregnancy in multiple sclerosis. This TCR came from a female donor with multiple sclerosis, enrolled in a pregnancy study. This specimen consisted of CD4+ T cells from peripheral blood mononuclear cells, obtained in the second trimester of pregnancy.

The CDR3 sequence is CASSRQVHHSYNSPLHF. CDR3 DNA sequence: TGTGCCAGTTCTAGACAGGTCCACCACTCCTATAATTCACCCCTCCACTTT. The gene calls are TRBV5-6 and TRBJ1-6, with D possibly being TRBD1 (6 bases). CDR3 size: 17 residues. The germline CDR1 and CDR2 sequences are SGHDT and YYEEEE. V was shortened by 8 bases and J by 0 bases, with 18 bases between the two germline ends.